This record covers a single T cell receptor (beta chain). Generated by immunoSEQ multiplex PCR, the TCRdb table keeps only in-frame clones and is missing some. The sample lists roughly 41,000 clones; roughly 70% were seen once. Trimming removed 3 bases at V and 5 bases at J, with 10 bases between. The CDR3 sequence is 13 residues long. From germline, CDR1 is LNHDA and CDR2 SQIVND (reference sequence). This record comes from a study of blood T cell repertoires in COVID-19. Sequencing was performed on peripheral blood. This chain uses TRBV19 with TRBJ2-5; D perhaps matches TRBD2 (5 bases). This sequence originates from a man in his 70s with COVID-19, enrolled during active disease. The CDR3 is CASSMRDGETQYF. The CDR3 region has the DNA TGTGCCAGTAGTATGAGGGATGGGGAGACCCAGTACTTC.